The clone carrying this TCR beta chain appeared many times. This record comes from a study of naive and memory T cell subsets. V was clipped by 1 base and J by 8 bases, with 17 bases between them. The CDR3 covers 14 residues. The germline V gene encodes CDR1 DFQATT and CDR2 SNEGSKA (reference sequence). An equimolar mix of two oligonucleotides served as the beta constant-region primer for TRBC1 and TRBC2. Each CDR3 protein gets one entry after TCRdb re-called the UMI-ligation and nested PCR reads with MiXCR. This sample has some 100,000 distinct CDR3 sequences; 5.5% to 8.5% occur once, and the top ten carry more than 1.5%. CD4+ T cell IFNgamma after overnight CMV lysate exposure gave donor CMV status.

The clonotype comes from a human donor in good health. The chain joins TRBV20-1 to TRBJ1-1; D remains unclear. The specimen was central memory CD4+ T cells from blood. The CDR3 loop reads CSARVYPAAPEAFF. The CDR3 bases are TGCAGTGCTAGAGTATACCCCGCGGCTCCAGAAGCTTTCTTT.